The entry below describes one T cell receptor (beta chain). The antigen is undetermined. The PCR used 60 Vbeta and 13 Jbeta primers. Generated by immunoSEQ multiplex PCR, the TCRdb table keeps only in-frame clones and is missing some. This sample carries approximately 220,000 clones, over 60% of them seen once, and the ten largest clones take 15%. The data stem from a study of cytomegalovirus exposure and HLA in healthy donors. Overall study context: Among about 179 million T cells, an earlier analysis found around 100 million unique TCR beta sequences. Study-wide results and limits: The authors listed 164 TCR beta chains as cytomegalovirus-associated. As immune exposure information, only CMV serostatus was available. Most of the TCR beta V segments (in an earlier analysis) were productive either about 87% or about 30% of the time.

Germline assignment: CDR1 SEHNR and CDR2 FQNEAQ (reference sequence). Trimming removed 3 bases at V and 3 bases at J, with 14 bases between. CDR3 length equals 15 residues. J is TRBJ2-5 and V is TRBV7-9, with D possibly being TRBD2 (6 bases). The receptor was derived from a man aged 35 to 55 in good health and CMV-seronegative. Sequenced material: PBMCs. In DNA, the CDR3 is TGTGCCAGCAGCTTGCCTCCCTGGGGGGAAGAGACCCAGTACTTC. It is translated as CASSLPPWGEETQYF.